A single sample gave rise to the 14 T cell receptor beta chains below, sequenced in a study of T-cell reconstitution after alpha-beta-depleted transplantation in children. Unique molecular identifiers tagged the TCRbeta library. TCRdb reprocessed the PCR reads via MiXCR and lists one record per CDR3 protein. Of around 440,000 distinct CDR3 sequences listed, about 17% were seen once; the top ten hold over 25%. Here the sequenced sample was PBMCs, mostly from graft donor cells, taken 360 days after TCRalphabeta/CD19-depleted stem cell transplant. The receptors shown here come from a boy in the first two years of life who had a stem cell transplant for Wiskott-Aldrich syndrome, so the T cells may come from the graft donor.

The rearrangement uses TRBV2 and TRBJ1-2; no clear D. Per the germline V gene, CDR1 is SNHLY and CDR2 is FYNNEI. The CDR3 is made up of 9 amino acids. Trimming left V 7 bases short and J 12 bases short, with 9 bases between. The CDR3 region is CASNLIHTF. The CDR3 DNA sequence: TGTGCCAGCAATTTGATACACACCTTC.

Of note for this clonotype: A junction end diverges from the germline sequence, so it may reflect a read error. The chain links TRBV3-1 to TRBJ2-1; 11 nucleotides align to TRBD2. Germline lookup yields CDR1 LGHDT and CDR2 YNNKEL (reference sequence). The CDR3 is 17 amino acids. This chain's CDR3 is CTSSLWASGGSYNEQFF. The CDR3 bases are TGTACCAGCAGTTTATGGGCTAGCGGGGGGTCCTACAATGAGCAGTTCTTC.

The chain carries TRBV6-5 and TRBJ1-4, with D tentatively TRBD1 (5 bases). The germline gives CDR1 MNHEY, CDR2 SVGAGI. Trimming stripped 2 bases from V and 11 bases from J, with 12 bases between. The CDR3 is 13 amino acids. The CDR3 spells CASSYTTGTKLFF. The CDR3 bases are TGTGCCAGCAGTTACACCACGGGGACCAAACTGTTTTTT.

CDR3 bases: TGTGCCAGCAGTTTATCCCCAACAGGGAACCATCTTTCTTCTACGCAGTATTTT. This codes for CASSLSPTGNHLSSTQYF. V is TRBV27 and J is TRBJ2-3, with a tentative D call TRBD1 (6 bases). V lost 0 bases and J lost 8, with 24 bases in between. The CDR3 is made up of 18 amino acids. The germline V gene encodes CDR1 MNHEY and CDR2 SMNVEV (reference sequence).

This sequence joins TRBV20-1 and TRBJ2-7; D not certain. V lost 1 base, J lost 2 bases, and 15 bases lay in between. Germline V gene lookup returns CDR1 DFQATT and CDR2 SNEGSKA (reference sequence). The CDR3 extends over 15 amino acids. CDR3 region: CSARVGSSFPYEQYF. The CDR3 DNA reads TGCAGTGCTAGAGTTGGTAGCAGCTTCCCCTACGAGCAGTACTTC.

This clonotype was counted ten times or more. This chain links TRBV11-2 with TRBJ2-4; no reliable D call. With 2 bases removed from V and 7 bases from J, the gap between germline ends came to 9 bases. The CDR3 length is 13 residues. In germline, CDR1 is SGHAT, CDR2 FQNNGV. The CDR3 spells CASSLILGNIQYF. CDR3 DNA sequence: TGTGCCAGCAGCTTAATACTTGGGAACATTCAGTACTTC.

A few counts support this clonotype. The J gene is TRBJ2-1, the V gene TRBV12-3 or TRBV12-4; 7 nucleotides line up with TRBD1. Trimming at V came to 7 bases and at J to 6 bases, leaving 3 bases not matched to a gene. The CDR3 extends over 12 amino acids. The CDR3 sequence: CASINRGNEQFF. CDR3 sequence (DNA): TGTGCCAGCATCAACAGGGGCAATGAGCAGTTCTTC.

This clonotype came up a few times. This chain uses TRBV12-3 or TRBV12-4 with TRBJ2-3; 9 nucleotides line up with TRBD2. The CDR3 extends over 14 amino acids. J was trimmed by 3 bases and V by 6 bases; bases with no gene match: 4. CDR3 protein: CASRRSGGTDTQYF. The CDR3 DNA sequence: TGTGCCAGCAGACGCAGCGGGGGGACAGATACGCAGTATTTT.

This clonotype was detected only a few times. CDR3 protein: CASSSPWGLDTQYF. The CDR3 nucleotides read TGCGCCAGCAGCTCCCCATGGGGGCTGGATACGCAGTATTTT. This rearrangement joins TRBV5-1 to TRBJ2-3, with D tentatively TRBD1 (6 bases). V was pared by 3 bases and J by 6 bases, with 14 bases between. CDR1 SGHRS and CDR2 YFSETQ come from the germline V gene. The CDR3 is made up of 14 amino acids.

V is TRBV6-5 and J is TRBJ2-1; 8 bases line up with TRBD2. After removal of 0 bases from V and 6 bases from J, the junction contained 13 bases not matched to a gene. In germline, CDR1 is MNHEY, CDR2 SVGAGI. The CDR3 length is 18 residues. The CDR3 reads CASSYSIPTSDRFNEQFF. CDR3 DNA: TGTGCCAGCAGTTACTCGATACCGACTAGCGACCGTTTCAATGAGCAGTTCTTC.

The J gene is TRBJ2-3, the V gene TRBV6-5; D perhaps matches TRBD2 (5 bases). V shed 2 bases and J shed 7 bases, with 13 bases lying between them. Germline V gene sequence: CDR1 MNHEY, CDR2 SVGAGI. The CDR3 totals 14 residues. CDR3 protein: CASSYTATGYTQYF. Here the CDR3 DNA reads TGTGCCAGCAGTTACACCGCAACGGGGTATACGCAGTATTTT.

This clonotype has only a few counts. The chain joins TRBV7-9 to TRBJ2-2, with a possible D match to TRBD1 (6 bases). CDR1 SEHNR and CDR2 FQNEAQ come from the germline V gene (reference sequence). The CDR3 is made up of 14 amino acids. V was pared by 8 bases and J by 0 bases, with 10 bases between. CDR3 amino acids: CASLDRTNTGELFF. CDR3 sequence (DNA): TGTGCCAGCCTGGACAGAACGAACACCGGGGAGCTGTTTTTT.

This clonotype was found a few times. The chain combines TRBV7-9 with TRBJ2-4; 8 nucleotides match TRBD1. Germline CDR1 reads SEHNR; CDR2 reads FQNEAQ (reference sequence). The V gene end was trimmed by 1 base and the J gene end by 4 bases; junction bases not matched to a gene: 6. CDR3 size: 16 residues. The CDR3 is CASSLGRQGQKNIQYF. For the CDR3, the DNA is TGTGCCAGCAGCTTAGGGCGACAGGGGCAGAAAAACATTCAGTACTTC. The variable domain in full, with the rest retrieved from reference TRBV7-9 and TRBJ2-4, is DTGVSQNPRHKITKRGQNVTFRCDPISEHNRLYWYRQTLGQGPEFLTYFQNEAQLEKSRLLSDRFSAERPKGSFSTLEIQRTEQGDSAMYLCASSLGRQGQKNIQYFGAGTRLSVL.

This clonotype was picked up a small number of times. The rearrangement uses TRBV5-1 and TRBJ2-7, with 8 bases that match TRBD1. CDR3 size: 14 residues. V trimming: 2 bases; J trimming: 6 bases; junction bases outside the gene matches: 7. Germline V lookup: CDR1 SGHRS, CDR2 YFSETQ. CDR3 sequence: CASSLGQGSGEQYF. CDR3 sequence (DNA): TGCGCCAGCAGCTTAGGACAGGGCTCAGGCGAGCAGTACTTC.